The present entry profiles one TCR beta chain with its context. These data originate in a study of blood T cell repertoires in COVID-19. Study summary: Acute-phase and convalescent COVID-19 samples originated in the United States, Italy and Spain.

Per the authors' pipeline: Reference gene primer amplification gave nucleated cell count estimates. The repertoire was sequenced with immunoSEQ multiplex PCR; TCRdb's copy has only in-frame clones and lacks some. V and J calls and clone size are copied from that table; D and trimming were computed from the DNA. The data contain about 75,000 clones, roughly 90% of them singletons. The CDR3 contains 16 residues. J was trimmed by 0 bases and V by 6 bases; bases with no gene match: 7. Germline CDR1 is SNHLY and CDR2 is FYNNEI. The clonotype comes from a human donor in a cohort sampled during active COVID-19. Input material: peripheral blood. This sequence joins TRBV2 and TRBJ2-4; 8 bases match TRBD1. In DNA, the CDR3 is TGTGCCAGCAGCGTCGGGACAGGTCTAGCCAAAAACATTCAGTACTTC. It is translated as CASSVGTGLAKNIQYF.